The next 2 T cell receptor beta chains were all read from a single sample in a study of blood T cell repertoires in COVID-19. Only in-frame clones appear in the TCRdb table, and some are missing; sequencing was by immunoSEQ multiplex PCR. The sample holds tens of thousands of clones; about 80% are singletons and the top ten take over 10%. Sample: peripheral blood. The origin of the receptors is a human donor in a cohort sampled during active COVID-19.

This rearrangement joins TRBV28 to TRBJ2-7; unclear D gene. The V gene's germline CDR1 is MDHEN and CDR2 SYDVKM. Trimming removed 8 bases from V and 6 bases from J, with 14 bases in between. CDR3 length: 12 residues. CDR3 coding DNA: TGTGCCAGCTATAGAAGAAGTGGCGAGCAGTACTTC. Residues: CASYRRSGEQYF.

The chain carries TRBV28 and TRBJ1-6; unclear D gene. The germline V gene has CDR1 MDHEN and CDR2 SYDVKM. Trimming left V 6 bases short and J 4 bases short, with 10 bases between. The CDR3 is 14 residues long. The chain's CDR3 is CASRPRHYNSPLHF. For the CDR3, the DNA is TGTGCCAGCAGACCCCGACATTATAATTCACCCCTCCACTTT.